The clone carrying this TCR beta chain has a single count. The antigen is unknown. Trimming took 8 bases from V and 7 from J; bases not matched to a gene: 12. The CDR3 consists of 14 residues. The V gene's germline CDR1 is LNHDA and CDR2 SQIVND (reference sequence). The data are from a study of T cells in localized non-small cell lung cancer. Overall study findings and caveats: Higher T cell density in the blood was associated with longer overall survival, whereas higher adjacent-lung clonality associated with shorter survival. Among the tissues sampled, uninvolved adjacent lung had the highest T cell clonality, above tumor. Analysis by sequencing included only one tumor region, so heterogeneity remains possible.

Produced via immunoSEQ multiplex PCR; TCRdb's table is partial and in-frame only. The table records 70,000 or so clones, 65% to 85% of them present only once. The chain combines TRBV19 with TRBJ1-1, with TRBD1 identical over 8 bases. The clonotype was recovered from an older female donor with stage I lung adenocarcinoma. The material sequenced was peripheral blood, taken before any cancer treatment. DNA of the CDR3: TGTGCCAGTTTTGACAGGGGAGGACTTTATGAAGCTTTCTTT. This gives the protein CASFDRGGLYEAFF. Based on the CDR3 plus reference TRBV19 and TRBJ1-1, the full variable domain is DGGITQSPKYLFRKEGQNVTLSCEQNLNHDAMYWYRQDPGQGLRLIYYSQIVNDFQKGDIAEGYSVSREKKESFPLTVTSAQKNPTAFYLCASFDRGGLYEAFFGQGTRLTVV.